One sample yielded the 20 T cell receptor beta chains listed below, sequenced in a study of read filtering for tumor transcriptome and immune sequencing. The library was built from approximately 400 ng RNA with molecular barcoded adaptors for alpha/delta and beta/gamma chains. Using its own MiXCR run on the reads, TCRdb lists one record per CDR3 protein. The sample records over 4,500 distinct CDR3 sequences, just over 20% being singletons. Sequenced material: a population of CD138-negative cells sorted from bone marrow. These receptor sequences come from a donor at least 40 years old with multiple myeloma.

The sample holds many counts of this clonotype. This chain links TRBV18 with TRBJ2-2; 10 bases align to TRBD2. Germline CDR1 KGHSH, CDR2 LQKENI. The CDR3 totals 17 residues. V lost 5 bases, J lost 2 bases, and 8 bases stayed unmatched. CDR3 nucleotide sequence: TGTGCCAGCTCAGCAAGCAGCGGGAGGGCCAACACCGGGGAGCTGTTTTTT. It yields the protein CASSASSGRANTGELFF. The variable domain in full, completed from reference TRBV18 and TRBJ2-2, reads NAGVMQNPRHLVRRRGQEARLRCSPMKGHSHVYWYRQLPEEGLKFMVYLQKENIIDESGMPKERFSAEFPKEGPSILRIQQVVRGDSAAYFCASSASSGRANTGELFFGEGSRLTVL.

This clonotype was counted a few times. Sequence at one end of the junction differs from germline and may be a read error. V is TRBV29-1 and J is TRBJ2-1; possible D gene TRBD1, 5 bases. The CDR3 runs to 15 residues. Germline V CDR1 and CDR2: SQVTM, ANQGSEA. The CDR3 region is CSVEAARGTHNDQFF. The CDR3 nucleotides are TGCAGCGTTGAAGCCGCTAGGGGAACCCACAATGATCAGTTCTTC.

V usage is TRBV6-5 and J usage is TRBJ2-1; 7 nucleotides agree with TRBD2. This CDR3 has 16 residues. The V gene's germline CDR1 is MNHEY and CDR2 SVGAGI. V was pared by 6 bases and J by 6 bases, with 14 bases of the junction left unmatched. The CDR3 is CASRACAGAVSNEQFF. In DNA, the CDR3 is TGTGCCAGCAGGGCCTGTGCGGGAGCCGTTAGCAATGAGCAGTTCTTC.

With respect to this clonotype: Relative to the germline gene, one junction end is altered; a read error may explain this. V and J are TRBV27 and TRBJ2-7; tentatively, D is TRBD1 (5 bases). The CDR3 covers 13 residues. CDR1 is MNHEY, CDR2 SMNVEV, per germline (reference sequence). CDR3 amino acids: CASSWVQGYEQYF. The DNA of the CDR3 is TGTGCGAGCAGTTGGGTTCAGGGCTACGAGCAGTACTTC.

By its share, this clonotype is medium-sized (0.01 to 0.1%). J is TRBJ2-1 and V is TRBV6-2 or TRBV6-3; possibly TRBD2 for D (5 bases). Per germline, CDR1 MNHEY and CDR2 SVGEGT. V dropped 4 bases and J dropped 4 bases, with 17 bases sitting between them. This CDR3 has 16 residues. CDR3 DNA: TGTGCCAGCAGTTCTTCACGGAGGTGGGGTTACAATGAGCAGTTCTTC. Translating gives CASSSSRRWGYNEQFF.

By proportion, this clonotype is medium-sized (0.01 to 0.1%). The chain joins TRBV30 to TRBJ1-1; no clear D gene. The CDR3 consists of 13 residues. V lost 0 bases to trimming and J lost 7 bases, with 12 bases between them. The germline CDR1 and CDR2 sequences are GTSNPN and SVGIG (reference sequence). The CDR3 spells CAWSVVAGGEAFF. CDR3 nucleotides: TGTGCCTGGAGTGTGGTGGCGGGAGGTGAAGCTTTCTTT.

By share, this clonotype ranks as medium-sized. The rearrangement links TRBV2 to TRBJ2-3; 11 positions match TRBD2. The CDR3 has 18 amino acids. V was clipped by 5 bases and J by 4 bases; unmatched bases: 14. Germline V gene sequence: CDR1 SNHLY, CDR2 FYNNEI. DNA for the CDR3: TGTGCCAGCAGTCGAAGGGGAACTAGCGGGAGCCCCGCAGATACGCAGTATTTT. Its translation: CASSRRGTSGSPADTQYF.

This clonotype was counted only a few times. Since a far larger clone is one base different, this is likely a read error. V and J are TRBV7-3 and TRBJ2-1, with a weak D call TRBD2 (5 bases). This CDR3 region has 15 residues. Germline V gene data show CDR1 as SGHTA and CDR2 as FQGTGA. CDR3 nucleotide sequence: TGTGCCAGCAGCTTAGCTAGCCTTCTAAGCAATGAGCGGTTCTTC. This gives the protein CASSLASLLSNERFF.

There are many counts of this clonotype. This sequence joins TRBV7-2 and TRBJ2-3; TRBD2 matches 13 bases. With V trimmed by 4 bases and J by 2 bases, 9 bases remained unmatched. CDR3 length: 18 residues. Germline V CDR1 and CDR2: SGHTA, FQGNSA. CDR3 loop: CASSSPGLAGTHTDTQYF. The CDR3 DNA sequence: TGTGCCAGCAGCTCCCCGGGACTAGCGGGAACCCACACAGATACGCAGTATTTT.

On this clonotype: A far larger clone is a single base away, which makes a read error likely. This chain joins TRBV5-1 and TRBJ1-4, with TRBD1 identical over 9 bases. From germline, CDR1 is SGHRS and CDR2 YFSETQ. The CDR3 loop spans 15 amino acids. The chain's CDR3 is CASSLDGTGSDTQCF. The CDR3 DNA reads TGCGCCAGCAGCTTGGACGGGACAGGGTCAGATACGCAGTGTTTT.

In DNA, the CDR3 is TGCGCCAGCAGCCAAGCGTCGGCAGGGGGATCCACTGAAGCTTTCTTT. This encodes CASSQASAGGSTEAFF. The chain employs TRBV4-3 and TRBJ1-1; TRBD1 agrees at 7 bases. Per germline, CDR1 LGHNA and CDR2 YSLEER. Trimming removed 1 base from V and 4 bases from J; junction bases left unmatched: 9. The CDR3 is 16 amino acids.

On this clonotype: The junction differs from germline at one of its ends, possibly a read error. The chain has TRBV28 and TRBJ1-1; D call uncertain. This CDR3 region has 11 residues. In germline, CDR1 is MDHEN, CDR2 SYDVKM. The CDR3 reads CASSYDTDAFF. The DNA for the CDR3 is TGTGCCAGCAGTTACGACACTGATGCTTTCTTT.

This clonotype has a count of ten or more. This CDR3 fails to terminate in the conserved phenylalanine or tryptophan, so it likely reflects a read error. The J gene is TRBJ1-5, the V gene TRBV28, with 8 bases aligning to TRBD1. The CDR3 covers 14 residues. CDR1 and CDR2 (germline): MDHEN, SYDVKM. Trimming at V came to 6 bases and at J to 5 bases, leaving 6 bases not matched to a gene. CDR3 nucleotides: TGTGCCAGCAGCCCGGACAGGGTCGATCAGCCCCAGCATTTA. Translated, it gives CASSPDRVDQPQHL.

By share of the sample, this clonotype is medium-sized. The V gene is TRBV27, the J gene TRBJ2-1; 9 bases match TRBD2. The germline CDR1 and CDR2 sequences are MNHEY and SMNVEV (reference sequence). CDR3 length equals 13 residues. The V segment lost 5 bases and the J segment 9 bases; nucleotides outside the gene matches: 5. The chain's CDR3 is CASSVAGVIEQFF. The CDR3, as DNA: TGTGCCAGCAGTGTAGCGGGAGTGATTGAGCAGTTCTTC.

This clonotype was recorded at least ten times. Since a much larger clone is just one base distant, this may be a read error. This chain uses TRBV7-6 with TRBJ2-7, with D hard to call. CDR1 is SGHVS, CDR2 FNYEAQ, per germline. The CDR3 contains 12 residues. The chain's CDR3 is CASSLVEDEQDF. In nucleotides, the CDR3 is TGTGCCAGCAGCTTAGTCGAGGACGAGCAGGACTTC.

The chain links TRBV2 to TRBJ2-7; 13 nucleotides align to TRBD2. In germline, CDR1 is SNHLY, CDR2 FYNNEI. This CDR3 is built from 16 residues. Trimming removed 6 bases from V and 9 bases from J; junction bases left unmatched: 14. CDR3 in DNA: TGTGCCAGCAGGGGACTAGCGGGACTACTCTCCTACAGGCAGTACTTC. Its translation is CASRGLAGLLSYRQYF.

V gene TRBV29-1 combines with J gene TRBJ2-1; TRBD1 might be the D (5 bases). Judging by the DNA end, TRBJ2-7 fits better; the J call may be wrong. The CDR3 contains 13 residues. Germline values: CDR1 SQVTM, CDR2 ANQGSEA. CDR3 sequence: CSVEAGNSYEQYV. The CDR3 DNA is TGCAGCGTAGAAGCAGGGAACTCCTACGAGCAGTACGTC.

This clonotype was counted a few times. The chain carries TRBV4-1 and TRBJ2-2, with 10 nucleotides matching TRBD2. The CDR3 is 17 amino acids. Germline values: CDR1 MGHRA, CDR2 YSYEKL. Losses at the gene ends were 1 base for V and 6 bases for J; bases not matched to a gene: 8. This CDR3 is CASSQVDLAGVAGELFF. The CDR3 coding sequence is TGCGCCAGCAGCCAAGTAGATCTAGCGGGAGTAGCCGGGGAGCTGTTTTTT.

About this clonotype: Given a far larger clone just one base away, this is likely a sequencing read error. The chain combines TRBV7-2 with TRBJ2-1, with D tentatively TRBD1 (6 bases). The ends were cut back, 7 bases at V and 8 bases at J, with 15 bases in the middle. CDR3 length: 13 residues. Germline CDR1 SGHTA, CDR2 FQGNSA. The CDR3 reads CASTPRQVDEQFF. CDR3 bases: TGTGCCAGCACCCCACGACAGGTCGATGAGCAGTTCTTC.

Points on this clonotype: A far larger clone is off by one base, so a read error is likely. The gene calls are TRBV6-5 and TRBJ1-6, with 7 bases aligning to TRBD1. The J call could be wrong; TRBJ1-1 is a better fit for the DNA end. CDR3 length equals 12 residues. CDR1 MNHEY and CDR2 SVGAGI come from the germline V gene. Written as DNA, the CDR3 is TGTGCCAGCAGTCCAGGGGGAGGCGTAGCTTTCTTT. Encoded protein: CASSPGGGVAFF.